This T cell receptor (beta chain) was captured in a study of OX40 agonist ivuxolimab in advanced cancers. Turning to the study itself: Three patients, one with hepatocellular carcinoma and two with cutaneous melanoma, responded partially.

Whole-study findings and limits: There were, on average, more expanded clones in CD8+ T cells than in CD4+.

About this clone itself: Its matching antigen is unknown.

Produced via immunoSEQ multiplex PCR; TCRdb's table is partial and in-frame only. Counted here are about 34,000 clones, around 83% occurring once; the ten biggest clones make up 2.6%. V lost 5 bases to trimming and J lost 0 bases, with 12 bases between them. Germline V gene lookup returns CDR1 SSHAT and CDR2 FNYEAQ (reference sequence). The CDR3 has 15 amino acids. Material: CD4+ or CD8+ T cells sorted from blood, obtained in a trial of the OX40 agonist ivuxolimab. This sequence originates from an adult with an advanced solid tumor such as melanoma, head and neck, liver or kidney cancer. The rearrangement uses TRBV7-7 and TRBJ2-3; unclear D gene. DNA of the CDR3: TGTGCCAGCAGCCCCCTTATAGCAAGCACAGATACGCAGTATTTT. Translating it yields CASSPLIASTDTQYF.